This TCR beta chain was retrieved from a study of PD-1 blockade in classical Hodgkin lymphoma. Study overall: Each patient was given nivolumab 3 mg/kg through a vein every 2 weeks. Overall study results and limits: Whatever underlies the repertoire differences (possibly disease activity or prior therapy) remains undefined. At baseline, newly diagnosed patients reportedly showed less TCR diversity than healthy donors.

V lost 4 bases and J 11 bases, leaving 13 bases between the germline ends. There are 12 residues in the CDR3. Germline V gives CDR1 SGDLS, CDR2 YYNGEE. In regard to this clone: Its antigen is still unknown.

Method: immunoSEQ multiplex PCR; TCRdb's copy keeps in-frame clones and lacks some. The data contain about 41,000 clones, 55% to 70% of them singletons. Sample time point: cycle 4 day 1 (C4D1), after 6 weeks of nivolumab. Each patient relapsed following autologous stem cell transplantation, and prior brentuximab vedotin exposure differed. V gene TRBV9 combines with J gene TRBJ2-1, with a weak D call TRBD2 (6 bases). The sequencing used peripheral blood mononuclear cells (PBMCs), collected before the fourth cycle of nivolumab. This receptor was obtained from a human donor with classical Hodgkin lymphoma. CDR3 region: CASSPSGVQQFF. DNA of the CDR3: TGTGCCAGCAGCCCTTCGGGGGTACAGCAGTTCTTC. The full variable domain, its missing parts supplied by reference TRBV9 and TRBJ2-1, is DSGVTQTPKHLITATGQRVTLRCSPRSGDLSVYWYQQSLDQGLQFLIQYYNGEERAKGNILERFSAQQFPDLHSELNLSSLELGDSALYFCASSPSGVQQFFGPGTRLTVL.